The 29 T cell receptor beta chains in this list originate from one sample, sequenced in a study of regulatory T cells in long-lasting Graves disease. Time point specified: persistent/refractory GD, antithyroid drugs over 5 years with positive TRAb. Isolated PBMC RNA provided the starting material for the TCR library. To make TCR beta libraries, researchers used iRepertoire HTBI primers and Arm-PCR of CDR3 regions. MiXCR was run by TCRdb on the multiplex PCR reads, yielding one entry per CDR3 protein. The profile shows fewer than 450,000 distinct CDR3 sequences, less than 25% of them singletons. Sequenced here: peripheral blood mononuclear cells (PBMCs), sampled when the disease was refractory, from a patient treated with antithyroid drugs. Every receptor here comes from a female donor with Graves disease.

This clonotype was picked up a small number of times. The chain employs TRBV11-2 and TRBJ1-5; perhaps TRBD1 as D (6 bases). The CDR3 is made up of 15 amino acids. Germline V gene lookup returns CDR1 SGHAT and CDR2 FQNNGV. The V and J ends lost 1 base and 7 bases respectively, with 14 bases between them. CDR3 bases: TGTGCCAGCAGCTTAGGCACAGGGTGGGGCCAGCCCCAGCATTTT. This codes for CASSLGTGWGQPQHF.

This clonotype was picked up many times. The chain couples TRBV6-1 to TRBJ2-7; 11 nucleotides line up with TRBD2. V lost 6 bases to trimming and J lost 4 bases; unmatched junction nucleotides: 11. Looked up from germline, CDR1 is MNHNS and CDR2 is SASEGT. This CDR3 is built from 16 residues. The CDR3 bases are TGTGCCAGCAGATCTCGGTCCGGGACTAGCGGTTACGAGCAGTACTTC. Translation gives CASRSRSGTSGYEQYF.

The rearrangement uses TRBV6-2 or TRBV6-3 and TRBJ2-7; TRBD1 agrees at 9 bases. J lost 7 bases, V lost 6 bases, and 10 bases had no gene match. The CDR3 extends over 14 amino acids. Germline values: CDR1 MNHEY, CDR2 SVGEGT. The CDR3 coding sequence is TGTGCCAGCAGGGCCCGGACAGGGGTTGATGAGCAGTACTTC. Amino acid sequence: CASRARTGVDEQYF.

This clonotype came up many times. The rearrangement uses TRBV18 and TRBJ2-5, with TRBD1 identical over 8 bases. The CDR3 covers 15 residues. Germline V lookup: CDR1 KGHSH, CDR2 LQKENI. V lost 5 bases and J lost 4; bases outside the gene matches: 9. The CDR3, as DNA: TGTGCCAGCTCAACTTCCTCAGGGGGCTCAGAGACCCAGTACTTC. It yields the protein CASSTSSGGSETQYF.

About this clonotype itself: A junction end diverges from the germline sequence, so it may reflect a read error. The chain couples TRBV7-2 to TRBJ2-6; D call uncertain. This CDR3 has 14 amino acids. CDR1 SGHTA and CDR2 FQGNSA come from the germline V gene. In DNA, the CDR3 is TGTGCCAGCATCTTATGGTCTGGGGCCAACGTCCTGACTTTC. This gives the protein CASILWSGANVLTF.

This clonotype was seen a few times. V is TRBV28 and J is TRBJ2-3, with unresolved D. The CDR3 spans 16 residues. Trimming took off 5 bases at V and 2 bases at J, with 17 bases between the two ends. Germline V gives CDR1 MDHEN, CDR2 SYDVKM. This CDR3 is CASSPRESIITDTQYF. The CDR3 DNA follows: TGTGCCAGCAGTCCCCGAGAGTCCATTATCACAGATACGCAGTATTTT.

The rearrangement links TRBV7-2 to TRBJ1-4, with a weak D call TRBD1 (5 bases). The CDR3 loop spans 16 amino acids. Germline lookup yields CDR1 SGHTA and CDR2 FQGNSA. Trimming took 5 bases from V and 3 from J, leaving 16 bases between them. Here the CDR3 DNA reads TGTGCCAGCAGCCTCAGTGGGGCGCGGGCTAATGAAAAACTGTTTTTT. Translation gives CASSLSGARANEKLFF. The full variable domain, with the rest looked up from reference TRBV7-2 and TRBJ1-4, is GAGVSQSPSNKVTEKGKDVELRCDPISGHTALYWYRQSLGQGLEFLIYFQGNSAPDKSGLPSDRFSAERTGGSVSTLTIQRTQQEDSAVYLCASSLSGARANEKLFFGSGTQLSVL.

This clonotype showed up many times. This chain uses TRBV29-1 with TRBJ2-5, with a weak D call TRBD2 (7 bases). This CDR3 region has 15 residues. Germline V gene sequence: CDR1 SQVTM, CDR2 ANQGSEA. V lost 0 bases to trimming and J lost 5 bases, with 16 bases between them. DNA of the CDR3: TGCAGCGTTGAAGATCCGGCAGGGGAGGGGGAGACCCAGTACTTC. Amino acids: CSVEDPAGEGETQYF.

At least ten counts were recorded for this clonotype. The V call is TRBV2, the J call TRBJ2-7, with D possibly matching TRBD2 (6 bases). CDR1 is SNHLY, CDR2 FYNNEI, per germline. Deletions cut 2 bases from V and 3 bases from J, with 8 bases between. This CDR3 has 13 amino acids. In nucleotides, the CDR3 is TGTGCCAGCAGTGAACCCGGGAGCTACGAGCAGTACTTC. Translating gives CASSEPGSYEQYF.

This clonotype was picked up a small number of times. The chain employs TRBV24-1 and TRBJ1-1; D ambiguous. CDR3 length: 12 amino acids. The germline V gene encodes CDR1 KGHDR and CDR2 SFDVKD. The V and J ends lost 6 bases and 2 bases respectively, with 6 bases between them. Here the CDR3 reads CATSQSNTEAFF. The CDR3 DNA is TGTGCCACCAGTCAATCCAACACTGAAGCTTTCTTT.

V gene TRBV6-2 or TRBV6-3 combines with J gene TRBJ2-4; D call uncertain. Judging by the DNA end, TRBJ2-7 fits better; the J call may be wrong. Germline V gene sequence: CDR1 MNHEY, CDR2 SVGEGT. CDR3 length: 14 residues. The CDR3 sequence is CASSYLMASSEQYF. In DNA, the CDR3 is TGTGCCAGCAGTTACTTGATGGCGAGCTCCGAGCAGTACTTC.

The chain has TRBV5-6 and TRBJ1-2; no firm D call. CDR3 length: 13 amino acids. The V and J ends lost 0 bases and 8 bases respectively, with 11 bases between them. The germline CDR1 and CDR2 sequences are SGHDT and YYEEEE. CDR3 nucleotides: TGTGCCAGCAGCTTGGGAGGGTTGCAAGGCTACACCTTC. Translated, it gives CASSLGGLQGYTF.

The chain joins TRBV20-1 to TRBJ2-7; D is uncertain. Trimming left V 1 base short and J 3 bases short, with 10 bases between. Germline V lookup: CDR1 DFQATT, CDR2 SNEGSKA (reference sequence). The CDR3 runs to 13 residues. Written as DNA, the CDR3 is TGCAGTGCTAGAGGGACCGGATACTACGAGCAGTACTTC. This encodes CSARGTGYYEQYF.

This clonotype was counted at least ten times. This chain connects TRBV28 to TRBJ1-2, with D unclear. Germline loops: CDR1 MDHEN, CDR2 SYDVKM. V lost 5 bases to trimming and J lost 3 bases, with 13 bases between them. CDR3 length equals 14 residues. The CDR3 DNA is TGTGCCAGCAGTCCACAACTGGCGGACTATGGCTACACCTTC. This encodes CASSPQLADYGYTF.

This clonotype has a count of ten or more. The rearrangement joins TRBV3-1 to TRBJ2-5, with 11 bases matching TRBD2. The CDR3 loop spans 15 amino acids. The V and J ends lost 5 bases and 7 bases, in that order; junction bases with no gene match: 9. Looked up from germline, CDR1 is LGHDT and CDR2 is YNNKEL (reference sequence). DNA for the CDR3: TGTGCCAGCAGCGGGGGGACTAGCGGAGCGGGGACCCAGTACTTC. Amino acids: CASSGGTSGAGTQYF.

There are a few counts of this clonotype. The chain is built from TRBV12-3 or TRBV12-4 and TRBJ1-3; D is uncertain. Trimming pared 3 bases from V and 0 bases from J, leaving 9 bases between. The CDR3 consists of 15 residues. For the CDR3, the DNA is TGTGCCAGCAGTTTTTCTCCGATCTCTGGAAACACCATATATTTT. Protein product: CASSFSPISGNTIYF.

This clonotype was seen a few times. This chain links TRBV7-2 with TRBJ2-7, with D possibly being TRBD1 (6 bases). Trimming removed 3 bases at V and 2 bases at J, with 11 bases between. Germline CDR1 and CDR2: SGHTA and FQGNSA. The CDR3 runs 14 residues. The CDR3 protein is CASSFRQATYEQYF. In DNA form, the CDR3 reads TGTGCCAGCAGCTTCCGACAGGCTACCTACGAGCAGTACTTC.

This clonotype has ten or more counts. The chain couples TRBV20-1 to TRBJ2-7; 8 bases are shared with TRBD2. Germline trimming cut 0 bases from V and 5 bases from J; bases unmatched to any gene: 6. The CDR3 spans 14 residues. Looked up from germline, CDR1 is DFQATT and CDR2 is SNEGSKA (reference sequence). The CDR3 DNA follows: TGCAGTGCTAGAGATCTCGCGGGGGGCCACGAGCAGTACTTC. Its translation is CSARDLAGGHEQYF.

This clonotype was recorded at least ten times. V and J are TRBV28 and TRBJ2-7; D is ambiguous. Germline-derived CDR1 and CDR2 are MDHEN and SYDVKM. V lost 5 bases, J lost 2 bases, and 7 bases lay in between. The CDR3 has 12 residues. CDR3 bases: TGTGCCAGCAGTCCCCGGGCCTACGAGCAGTACTTC. Translated: CASSPRAYEQYF.

On this clonotype itself: This may stem from a read error, because a much larger clone lies one nucleotide away. The chain links TRBV28 to TRBJ2-7; D is undetermined. Germline V gives CDR1 MDHEN, CDR2 SYDVKM. CDR3 length equals 13 residues. CDR3 nucleotide sequence: TGTACCAGCAGTTCCCCACGAAGCTACGAGCAGTACTTC. Translation gives CTSSSPRSYEQYF.

In this sample, this clonotype turned up a few times. The chain has TRBV6-1 and TRBJ1-1; possibly TRBD1 for D (5 bases). CDR3 length equals 15 residues. Germline-derived CDR1 and CDR2 are MNHNS and SASEGT. Trimming took 6 bases from V and 1 from J, leaving 15 bases between them. The CDR3 is CASRNLQVANTEAFF. In DNA form, the CDR3 reads TGTGCCAGCAGGAACCTACAGGTCGCGAACACTGAAGCTTTCTTT.

This clonotype was detected many times. The V gene is TRBV6-1, the J gene TRBJ2-5, with 8 nucleotides matching TRBD1. V was pared by 6 bases and J by 5 bases, with 14 bases of the junction left unmatched. The CDR3 contains 16 residues. Per germline, CDR1 MNHNS and CDR2 SASEGT. The CDR3: CASRKRPGTGGETQYF. Written as DNA, the CDR3 is TGTGCCAGCAGAAAGAGACCCGGGACAGGCGGTGAGACCCAGTACTTC.

Many counts were recorded for this clonotype. V usage is TRBV30 and J usage is TRBJ1-4; D remains ambiguous. The V end lost 4 bases, the J end lost 0 bases, and 12 bases lay between the germline ends. The CDR3 extends over 15 amino acids. The germline gives CDR1 GTSNPN, CDR2 SVGIG (reference sequence). CDR3 amino acids: CAWTVGSATNEKLFF. The CDR3 DNA sequence: TGTGCCTGGACCGTTGGTTCAGCAACTAATGAAAAACTGTTTTTT.

As regards this clonotype: Compared with germline, one end of the junction differs, possibly owing to a read error. The V call is TRBV20-1, the J call TRBJ1-1, with D perhaps matching TRBD1 (5 bases). This CDR3 is built from 10 residues. Germline loops: CDR1 DFQATT, CDR2 SNEGSKA (reference sequence). CDR3 sequence: CSASSRTPAF. In DNA form, the CDR3 reads TGCAGTGCTAGCAGTAGGACACCGGCCTTT.

The J gene is TRBJ2-5, the V gene TRBV28; 13 bases are shared with TRBD2. The length of the CDR3 is 16 residues. Trimming cost V 6 bases and J 5 bases; bases outside gene matches: 9. The germline gives CDR1 MDHEN, CDR2 SYDVKM. DNA of the CDR3: TGTGCCAGCAGAACTCCCGGGACTAGCGGGACGGAGACCCAGTACTTC. Its translation is CASRTPGTSGTETQYF.

This clonotype came up a few times. The rearrangement uses TRBV19 and TRBJ1-1; 7 bases align to TRBD1. The CDR3 length is 15 residues. Germline V lookup: CDR1 LNHDA, CDR2 SQIVND (reference sequence). The J segment lost 1 base and the V segment lost 5 bases, leaving 7 bases of the junction unmatched. The CDR3 reads CASSASGTANTEAFF. CDR3 nucleotides: TGTGCCAGTAGTGCATCCGGGACAGCGAACACTGAAGCTTTCTTT.

The chain employs TRBV6-5 and TRBJ2-7; 10 bases are shared with TRBD1. The V gene end was trimmed by 3 bases and the J gene end by 4 bases; junction bases not matched to a gene: 6. This CDR3 has 15 residues. The germline CDR1 and CDR2 sequences are MNHEY and SVGAGI. CDR3 region: CASSYPGTGVYEQYF. CDR3 DNA sequence: TGTGCCAGCAGTTATCCCGGGACAGGGGTATACGAGCAGTACTTC.

This chain connects TRBV24-1 to TRBJ2-5; the match to TRBD2 covers 7 bases. The DNA end is a closer match to TRBJ2-1, so the J assignment may be wrong. Germline CDR1 reads KGHDR; CDR2 reads SFDVKD. The CDR3 has 15 residues. The CDR3 coding sequence is TGTGCCCACGGGGAGGGCCTCAAGTTGTTCTATGAGCAGTTCTTC. Amino acid sequence: CAHGEGLKLFYEQFF.

With regard to this clonotype: This may be a read error, as it is one base from a much larger clone. The genes are TRBV7-6 and TRBJ2-7; 7 nucleotides match TRBD2. Germline V gene lookup returns CDR1 SGHVS and CDR2 FNYEAQ. This CDR3 contains 15 residues. CDR3 amino acids: CTSSLEASGAYEQYF. The CDR3 DNA follows: TGTACCAGCAGCTTAGAGGCTAGCGGCGCCTACGAGCAGTACTTC.